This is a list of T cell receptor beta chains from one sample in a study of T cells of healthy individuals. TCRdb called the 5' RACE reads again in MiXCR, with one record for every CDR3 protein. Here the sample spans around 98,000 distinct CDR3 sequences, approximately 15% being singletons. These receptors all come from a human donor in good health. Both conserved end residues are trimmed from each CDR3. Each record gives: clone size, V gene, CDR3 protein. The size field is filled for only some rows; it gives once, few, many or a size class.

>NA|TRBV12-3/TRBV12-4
ASSSQREGRRNEQF
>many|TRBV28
ASSFPTRPGTSSFEQY
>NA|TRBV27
ASSLSFLGSYEQY
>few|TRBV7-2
ASSLAAGGPGGELF
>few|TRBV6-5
ASSYSGQSNTEAF
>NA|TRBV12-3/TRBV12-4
ASSLQGPSPNEQF
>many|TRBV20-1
SARDPRRGNQPQH
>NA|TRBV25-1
ASSTDPPSLYEQY
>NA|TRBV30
AWGQGFVNTEAF
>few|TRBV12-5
ASGLAGGPDNEQF
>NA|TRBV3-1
ASSHRGWTGELF
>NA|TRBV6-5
ASSRGGAVYEQY
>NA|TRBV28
ASSTGDYGYT
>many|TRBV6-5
ASSYGGPRSSYNEQF
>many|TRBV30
AWSRTGNSYNSPLH
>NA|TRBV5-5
ASSLAGGLTDTQY
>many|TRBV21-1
ASSLGKGLTYNEQF
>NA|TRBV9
ASSVGTGPTDTQY
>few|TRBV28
ASSDGNTDTQY
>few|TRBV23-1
ASSRPRTSGRAGTGELF
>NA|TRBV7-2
ASSWGGGMNTEAF
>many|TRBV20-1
SARGGGVGNTIY
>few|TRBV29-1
SSGLAAYNEQF
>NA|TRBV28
ASSLSPAYGYT
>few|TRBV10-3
AIRQGNSNQPQH
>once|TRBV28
ASSGVDTFRYT
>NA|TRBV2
ASSEATGELF
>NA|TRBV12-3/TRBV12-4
ASSLGGSRYEQY
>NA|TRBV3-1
ASSQGGYIQY
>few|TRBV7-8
ASSLATRARGYT
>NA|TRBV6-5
ASREGYTEAF
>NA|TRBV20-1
SAVPPSGRWKTQY
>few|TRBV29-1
SVTGTAIYEQY
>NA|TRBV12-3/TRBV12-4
ASIRSGAGNTIY
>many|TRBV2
ASTQNTEAF
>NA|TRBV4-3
ASSQESLKWGYNEQF
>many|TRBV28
ASSLKTGWSPLH
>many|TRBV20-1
SAMRRGTNSPLH
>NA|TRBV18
ASSPRTGGTTDTQY
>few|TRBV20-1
SASLDANTGELF
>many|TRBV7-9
ASWGDGYT
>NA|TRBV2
ASSSGLGVEQY
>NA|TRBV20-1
SALSGTSGGYNEQF
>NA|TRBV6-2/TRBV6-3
ASSPGQGVPPDTQY
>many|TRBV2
ASNLAGDTQY
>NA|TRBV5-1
ASSLSPRQNSNQPQH
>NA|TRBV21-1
ASSNPNFSSTGELF
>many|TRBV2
ASTLQGALDEKLF
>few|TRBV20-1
SAVGTSGGAINTGELF
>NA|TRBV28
ASRTHGTGVAF
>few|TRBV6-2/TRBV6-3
ASSLDPGGAGELF
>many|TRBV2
ASRSAPGQAAF
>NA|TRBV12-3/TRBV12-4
ASSPEETQY
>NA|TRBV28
ASRRQGSTNEKLF
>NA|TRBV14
ASSLGGPSSGANVLT